The rows below give T cell receptor beta chains drawn from one sample of a study of response to subunit inactivated influenza vaccine. A single record per CDR3 protein comes from TCRdb applying MiXCR to the RT-PCR reads. The sample holds about 700,000 distinct CDR3 sequences, 11% to 15% seen once. The sample was PBMCs from blood, taken 14 to 15 days before vaccination. These receptors were collected from a man aged 50 or older who received an inactivated influenza vaccine. Each CDR3 is given with its conserved first and last residue. The D gene is left open where the match is weak. Clone size is shown for a subset of rows, as once, few, many or a class of expanded clone.

clone_size d_call j_call v_call cdr3_aa cdr3_nt
few TRBD1 TRBJ2-2 TRBV7-2 CASSLRTGYTGELFF TGTGCCAGCAGCTTACGGACAGGGTACACCGGGGAGCTGTTTTTT
few TRBD1 TRBJ1-2 TRBV18 CASSPTGDPNYGYTF TGTGCCAGCTCACCTACAGGGGATCCTAACTATGGCTACACCTTC
. TRBD1 TRBJ2-5 TRBV4-2 CASSREGQAQETQYF TGTGCCAGCAGCCGAGAGGGACAGGCCCAAGAGACCCAGTACTTC
. TRBD2 TRBJ2-5 TRBV6-1 CASRFTGGPRETQYF TGTGCCAGCAGGTTTACGGGGGGGCCACGAGAGACCCAGTACTTC
few . TRBJ2-3 TRBV12-3/TRBV12-4 CASSLFLVLDTQYF TGTGCCAGCAGTTTGTTCCTAGTGCTAGATACGCAGTATTTT
. TRBD1 TRBJ1-5 TRBV28 CASGPGTANQPQHF TGTGCCAGCGGCCCTGGGACAGCAAATCAGCCCCAGCATTTT
. TRBD2 TRBJ2-3 TRBV4-1 CASSTPGLAADTQYF TGCGCCAGCAGCACGCCGGGACTAGCAGCGGATACGCAGTATTTT
few TRBD1 TRBJ2-3 TRBV28 CASRPPPGQGTDTQYF TGTGCCAGCAGGCCCCCTCCGGGACAGGGCACAGATACGCAGTATTTT
few TRBD1 TRBJ1-2 TRBV18 CASSPETGGDGYTF TGTGCCAGCTCACCCGAGACAGGGGGGGATGGCTACACCTTC
many . TRBJ2-3 TRBV6-2/TRBV6-3 CASSYAPLADTQYF TGTGCCAGCAGTTACGCGCCCCTAGCGGATACGCAGTATTTT
. . TRBJ2-3 TRBV4-3 CASSQDLGQRSTDTQYF TGCGCCAGCAGCCAAGACCTGGGGCAGCGGAGCACAGATACGCAGTATTTT
few . TRBJ1-6 TRBV6-5 CASSYSGGGGNSPLHF TGTGCCAGCAGTTACTCGGGGGGCGGGGGAAATTCACCCCTCCACTTT
many TRBD1 TRBJ2-3 TRBV10-3 CAISTTGGEDTQYF TGTGCCATCTCCACGACAGGGGGCGAAGATACGCAGTATTTT
few TRBD1 TRBJ2-2 TRBV4-2 CASSQPGQGLPGELFF TGTGCCAGCAGCCAGCCGGGACAGGGATTGCCCGGGGAGCTGTTTTTT
. TRBD1 TRBJ2-5 TRBV5-1 CASSTRQGTGETQYF TGCGCCAGCAGCACCCGACAGGGGACTGGGGAGACCCAGTACTTC
many . TRBJ1-5 TRBV12-3/TRBV12-4 CASSSFQGNQPQHF TGTGCCAGCAGTTCGTTCCAGGGGAACCAGCCCCAGCATTTT
. . TRBJ1-2 TRBV30 CAWRVPATNYGYTF TGTGCCTGGAGGGTCCCCGCTACTAACTATGGCTACACCTTC
few TRBD2 TRBJ2-7 TRBV6-1 CASSLGGLAGRNEQYF TGTGCCAGCAGTCTTGGGGGACTAGCGGGGCGCAACGAGCAGTACTTC
. . TRBJ1-5 TRBV6-2/TRBV6-3 CASSSFNRANNQPQHF TGTGCCAGCAGTTCGTTCAACAGGGCAAACAATCAGCCCCAGCATTTT
few . TRBJ2-3 TRBV6-1 CASRAQGRGTDTQYF TGTGCCAGCAGGGCACAGGGGCGGGGGACAGATACGCAGTATTTT
. . TRBJ1-2 TRBV15 CATSIGVSQDYGYTF TGTGCCACCAGCATTGGGGTCAGTCAAGACTATGGCTACACCTTC
. TRBD2 TRBJ2-3 TRBV7-2 CASSLASGGTGTDTQYF TGTGCCAGCAGCTTAGCCAGCGGGGGAACCGGCACAGATACGCAGTATTTT
. TRBD1 TRBJ1-4 TRBV20-1 CSARELGDRGEKLFF TGCAGTGCTAGAGAATTAGGGGACAGGGGTGAAAAACTGTTTTTT
. TRBD2 TRBJ2-1 TRBV12-3/TRBV12-4 CASGGGGGSYNEQFF TGTGCCAGCGGTGGTGGGGGGGGCTCCTACAATGAGCAGTTCTTC
few TRBD2 TRBJ2-1 TRBV18 CASSPGTSGKNEQFF TGTGCCAGCTCACCTGGGACTAGCGGGAAGAATGAGCAGTTCTTC
. TRBD2 TRBJ2-1 TRBV7-2 CASSPAGLAGGLEQFF TGTGCCAGCAGCCCCGCAGGACTAGCGGGGGGGCTGGAGCAGTTCTTC
. . TRBJ2-7 TRBV7-6 CASSHLGAQSSYEQYF TGTGCCAGCAGCCACCTTGGGGCCCAGAGCTCCTACGAGCAGTACTTC
many TRBD1 TRBJ1-5 TRBV12-3/TRBV12-4 CASRRTGDQPQHF TGTGCCAGCAGGAGGACAGGGGATCAGCCCCAGCATTTT
. TRBD1 TRBJ1-2 TRBV11-2 CASFSGTGDGYTF TGTGCCAGCTTCTCCGGGACAGGGGATGGCTACACCTTC
. . TRBJ2-2 TRBV5-1 CASSLEVFGELFF TGCGCCAGCAGCTTGGAAGTTTTCGGGGAGCTGTTTTTT
few . TRBJ2-1 TRBV4-2 CASSQEGSSSYNEQFF TGTGCCAGCAGCCAAGAAGGGAGTAGCTCCTACAATGAGCAGTTCTTC
many . TRBJ2-1 TRBV5-1 CASSFDSSNEQFF TGCGCCAGCAGCTTCGACTCGAGCAATGAGCAGTTCTTC
few TRBD1 TRBJ2-2 TRBV5-1 CASSAQGVQTGELFF TGCGCCAGCAGCGCCCAGGGGGTACAAACCGGGGAGCTGTTTTTT
. . TRBJ1-5 TRBV20-1 CSARAPGTDQPQHF TGCAGTGCTAGAGCGCCAGGGACCGATCAGCCCCAGCATTTT
few . TRBJ1-1 TRBV5-5 CASSLGVGLSNTEAFF TGTGCCAGCAGCTTGGGAGTTGGACTGTCGAACACTGAAGCTTTCTTT
. TRBD1 TRBJ1-6 TRBV20-1 CSARLETGPYGGSPLHF TGCAGTGCTAGACTGGAGACAGGGCCTTATGGCGGTTCACCCCTCCACTTT
. . TRBJ2-3 TRBV5-1 CASSLWRASTDTQYF TGCGCCAGCAGCTTGTGGCGGGCGAGCACAGATACGCAGTATTTT
. . TRBJ2-1 TRBV5-5 CASSLAPSVQFF TGTGCCAGCAGCTTGGCCCCTAGCGTGCAGTTCTTC
few . TRBJ2-7 TRBV6-2/TRBV6-3 CASRSLDSYEQYF TGTGCCAGCAGATCCTTAGACAGCTACGAGCAGTACTTC
. . TRBJ2-5 TRBV24-1 CATFGETQYF TGTGCCACCTTCGGAGAGACCCAGTACTTC
few . TRBJ2-5 TRBV5-6 CASQDLGETQYF TGTGCCAGCCAAGATTTGGGGGAGACCCAGTACTTC
many . TRBJ2-3 TRBV5-1 CASSLDPGADTQYF TGCGCCAGCAGCTTGGATCCGGGGGCAGATACGCAGTATTTT
many . TRBJ2-7 TRBV4-3 CASSQASRSYEQYF TGCGCCAGCAGCCAAGCTAGCCGTTCCTACGAGCAGTACTTC
many TRBD2 TRBJ2-1 TRBV19 CASSPDSGGANEQFF TGTGCCAGTAGCCCTGATAGCGGGGGGGCGAATGAGCAGTTCTTC